This passage covers 23 T cell receptor beta chains from one sample sequenced in a study of molecular identifiers for immune sequencing clone quantification. One entry per CDR3 protein results from TCRdb running MiXCR on the PCR reads. The sample holds around 460,000 distinct CDR3 sequences, 25% seen once. Sample: naive CD8+ T cells from blood, with Jurkat cell RNA spiked in. Noted subset: FACS-sorted CD8+CD4-CCR7+CD45RA+ naive T cells. These receptors all stem from a human donor in good health. Some libraries in this study had Jurkat cell RNA spiked in.

As to this clonotype: A much more abundant neighbour one base away suggests this may be a read error. This rearrangement joins TRBV4-3 to TRBJ2-7; D tentatively reads TRBD1 or TRBD2 (5 bases each). The germline gives CDR1 LGHNA, CDR2 YSLEER. The CDR3 sequence is 13 residues long. CDR3 DNA sequence: TGCGCCAGCAGCCAGGACCGGGGCCCCGAGCGGTACTTC. Encoded protein: CASSQDRGPERYF.

This clonotype was seen repeatedly, ten times or more. J is TRBJ1-1 and V is TRBV27; D ambiguous. Trimming stripped 8 bases from V and 0 bases from J, with 7 bases between. The CDR3 has 12 amino acids. Germline V gene lookup returns CDR1 MNHEY and CDR2 SMNVEV (reference sequence). The CDR3 region is CASGLVNTEAFF. CDR3 sequence (DNA): TGTGCCAGCGGTCTGGTGAACACTGAAGCTTTCTTT.

This clonotype appeared many times. J is TRBJ2-7 and V is TRBV5-5; D might be TRBD1 (5 bases). The germline CDR1 and CDR2 sequences are SGHKS and YYEKEE (reference sequence). V dropped 0 bases and J dropped 0 bases, with 10 bases sitting between them. CDR3 length: 15 residues. This chain's CDR3 is CASSLETEYSYEQYF. CDR3 DNA sequence: TGTGCCAGCAGCTTGGAGACAGAGTACTCCTACGAGCAGTACTTC.

The table lists this clonotype with a few counts. The rearrangement uses TRBV9 and TRBJ2-1; D perhaps matches TRBD1 (6 bases). This CDR3 comprises 13 residues. V was pared by 8 bases and J by 2 bases, with 11 bases between. Germline CDR1 and CDR2: SGDLS and YYNGEE. The CDR3 DNA is TGTGCCAGTGAGGGGGTTCCCTACAATGAGCAGTTCTTC. Encoded protein: CASEGVPYNEQFF.

This clonotype has a handful of counts. This chain joins TRBV5-5 and TRBJ2-7; 9 positions match TRBD1. Germline-derived CDR1 and CDR2 are SGHKS and YYEKEE (reference sequence). The CDR3 extends over 15 amino acids. Losses at the gene ends were 1 base for V and 6 bases for J; bases not matched to a gene: 8. CDR3 DNA: TGTGCCAGCAGCTTGCGGGACAGGGTTTGGGTCGAGCAGTACTTC. The encoded protein is CASSLRDRVWVEQYF.

Remarks on this clonotype: This may be a read error, as it is one base from a much larger clone. The gene calls are TRBV6-6 and TRBJ1-5; D ambiguous. Germline loops: CDR1 MNHNY, CDR2 SVGAGI (reference sequence). This CDR3 region has 17 residues. Trimming took off 2 bases at V and 0 bases at J, with 14 bases between the two ends. The CDR3 protein is CASSYLGVGSSNQPQHF. The CDR3 region has the DNA TGTGCCAGCAGTTACCTAGGTGTCGGATCTAGCAATCAGCCCCAGCATTTT.

The CDR3 DNA is TGTGCCAGCAGCTTAGAACCGGCTGGGGTTTCTGAAGCTTTCTTT. This codes for CASSLEPAGVSEAFF. The chain has TRBV7-8 and TRBJ1-1; no clear D gene. With 1 base removed from V and 6 bases from J, the gap between germline ends came to 15 bases. Germline V gene lookup returns CDR1 SGHVS and CDR2 FQNEAQ. CDR3 length: 15 residues.

The chain links TRBV29-1 to TRBJ1-1; D not certain. With 8 bases removed from V and 4 bases from J, the gap between germline ends came to 14 bases. Germline V gene sequence: CDR1 SQVTM, CDR2 ANQGSEA. This CDR3 spans 12 amino acids. The CDR3 protein is CSSIIGSTEAFF. CDR3 nucleotide sequence: TGCAGCTCAATTATTGGGAGCACTGAAGCTTTCTTT.

This clonotype was counted between two and nine times. V gene TRBV9 combines with J gene TRBJ2-7; TRBD2 matches at 7 bases. V trimming: 0 bases; J trimming: 5 bases; junction bases outside the gene matches: 11. CDR3 length: 16 amino acids. CDR1 and CDR2 from the germline V gene are SGDLS and YYNGEE. In DNA, the CDR3 is TGTGCCAGCAGCGTAGTTCCGGGACTAACACTTAACGAGCAGTACTTC. As protein: CASSVVPGLTLNEQYF.

This clonotype was seen only a few times. The chain links TRBV4-3 to TRBJ2-7; 7 bases match TRBD1. CDR1 and CDR2 from the germline V gene are LGHNA and YSLEER. CDR3 length: 16 amino acids. With 1 base clipped from V and 0 bases from J, the junction kept 6 bases outside the gene matches. The CDR3 region is CASSQGRTGSSYEQYF. DNA of the CDR3: TGCGCCAGCAGCCAAGGGCGGACAGGTAGCTCCTACGAGCAGTACTTC.

This clonotype has at least ten counts. The chain recombines TRBV14 with TRBJ2-3; TRBD2 aligns across 12 bases. This CDR3 contains 21 residues. Germline V lookup: CDR1 SGHDN, CDR2 FVKESK. Unmatched junction bases numbered 18, after V lost 3 bases and J lost 2 bases. The CDR3 loop reads CASSHVIRMTSGSGYTDTQYF. The CDR3 coding sequence is TGTGCCAGCAGCCACGTCATCCGGATGACTAGCGGGAGCGGATACACAGATACGCAGTATTTT.

This chain uses TRBV5-1 with TRBJ2-7; 9 positions agree with TRBD1. Germline V gene lookup returns CDR1 SGHRS and CDR2 YFSETQ. The CDR3 sequence is 14 residues long. Losses at the gene ends were 7 bases for V and 0 bases for J; bases not matched to a gene: 5. The CDR3 DNA sequence: TGCGCCAGCCGATCGGACAGGGGCTCCTACGAGCAGTACTTC. Protein: CASRSDRGSYEQYF. Looking up the rest from reference TRBV5-1 and TRBJ2-7 gives the full variable domain: KAGVTQTPRYLIKTRGQQVTLSCSPISGHRSVSWYQQTPGQGLQFLFEYFSETQRNKGNFPGRFSGRQFSNSRSEMNVSTLELGDSALYLCASRSDRGSYEQYFGPGTRLTVT.

As for this clonotype: Given a much more abundant clone one base away, this may be a read error. Lacking the conserved final phenylalanine or tryptophan, this CDR3 likely reflects a read error. The chain carries TRBV12-3 or TRBV12-4 and TRBJ1-1; D remains unclear. V shed 2 bases and J shed 1 base, with 5 bases lying between them. CDR3 length: 13 residues. CDR3: CASSLWENTEAFL. The CDR3 nucleotides read TGTGCCAGCAGTTTATGGGAGAACACTGAAGCTTTCCTT.

The chain joins TRBV20-1 to TRBJ2-2; no firm D call. Germline V gene sequence: CDR1 DFQATT, CDR2 SNEGSKA (reference sequence). The CDR3 contains 13 residues. V lost 1 base to trimming and J lost 5 bases, with 8 bases between them. CDR3 residues: CSARGKETGELFF. The CDR3 coding sequence is TGCAGTGCTAGAGGAAAGGAGACCGGGGAGCTGTTTTTT.

This rearrangement joins TRBV7-9 to TRBJ2-7; D might be TRBD1 or TRBD2, each matching 5 bases. The CDR3 sequence is 14 residues long. V dropped 1 base and J dropped 9 bases, with 16 bases sitting between them. CDR1 and CDR2 from the germline V gene are SEHNR and FQNEAQ (reference sequence). Here the CDR3 DNA reads TGTGCCAGCAGCTTAGGGGACCCCGTAGATGGGCAGTACTTC. Translation: CASSLGDPVDGQYF.

Points on this clonotype: The junction differs from germline at one of its ends, possibly a read error. The chain recombines TRBV5-4 with TRBJ2-5; 11 bases fit TRBD2. CDR3 length equals 15 residues. CDR1 is SGHNT and CDR2 is YYREEE in the germline V gene (reference sequence). The CDR3 spells CAGSFSGGAFETQYF. The CDR3 region has the DNA TGTGCCGGCAGCTTTAGCGGGGGGGCTTTCGAGACCCAGTACTTC.

The chain employs TRBV15 and TRBJ2-7, with D perhaps being TRBD1 or TRBD2 (6 bases each). V was shortened by 5 bases and J by 7 bases, with 21 bases between the two germline ends. The CDR3 has 15 amino acids. The germline V gene has CDR1 LNHNV and CDR2 YYDKDF (reference sequence). The DNA for the CDR3 is TGTGCCACCAGCTTAGGGGGGCAGGGATCGGGAGAGCAGTACTTC. Residues: CATSLGGQGSGEQYF.

The genes are TRBV4-2 and TRBJ1-2; possibly TRBD1 for D (5 bases). Germline V gives CDR1 LGHNA, CDR2 YNFKEQ. This CDR3 is 14 amino acids long. Trimming shortened V by 0 bases and J by 6 bases, and 11 bases separated the two germline ends. Written as DNA, the CDR3 is TGTGCCAGCAGCCAAGATTCAGGGCGGAATGGCTACACCTTC. Amino acids: CASSQDSGRNGYTF.

In this sample, this clonotype turned up a few times. The gene calls are TRBV5-4 and TRBJ1-1; TRBD1 is a possible D gene (5 bases). Trimming removed 4 bases from V and 5 bases from J, with 15 bases in between. Germline lookup yields CDR1 SGHNT and CDR2 YYREEE (reference sequence). The CDR3 length is 14 residues. CDR3: CASSPRAGETEAFF. CDR3 bases: TGTGCCAGCAGCCCCAGGGCGGGGGAGACTGAAGCTTTCTTT.

This clonotype has a handful of counts. The gene calls are TRBV24-1 and TRBJ2-5; D tentatively reads TRBD1 or TRBD2 (5 bases each). This CDR3 has 14 residues. Germline V CDR1 and CDR2: KGHDR, SFDVKD. The V end lost 2 bases, the J end lost 5 bases, and 11 bases lay between the germline ends. The CDR3 DNA follows: TGTGCCACCAGTGATTACCGGGGCGGTGAGACCCAGTACTTC. It yields the protein CATSDYRGGETQYF.

The chain is built from TRBV6-6 and TRBJ2-1, with TRBD1 identical over 8 bases. The germline V gene encodes CDR1 MNHNY and CDR2 SVGAGI (reference sequence). V gave up 1 base and J gave up 2 bases; unmatched junction bases: 7. The CDR3 runs to 17 residues. The CDR3 DNA follows: TGTGCCAGCAGTTACTGGCCAAAGGACAGGGCCTACAATGAGCAGTTCTTC. It specifies CASSYWPKDRAYNEQFF.

This clonotype was detected only once. A single base separates this from a much larger clone, so it may be a read error. This rearrangement joins TRBV19 to TRBJ2-3, with D hard to call. Trimming removed 2 bases from V and 2 bases from J, with 8 bases in between. From germline, CDR1 is LNHDA and CDR2 SQIVND (reference sequence). This CDR3 comprises 14 residues. In DNA form, the CDR3 reads TGTGCCAGTAGTATAACGGCTTACACAGATACGCAGTATTTT. This gives the protein CASSITAYTDTQYF.

This clonotype has a count of ten or more. Here the CDR3 reads CSVERDATQYF. The CDR3, as DNA: TGCAGCGTTGAACGGGATGCGACCCAGTACTTC. V is TRBV29-1 and J is TRBJ2-5; TRBD2 is a possible D gene (5 bases). From germline, CDR1 is SQVTM and CDR2 ANQGSEA. This CDR3 spans 11 amino acids. The ends were cut back, 2 bases at V and 7 bases at J, with 8 bases in the middle.